Described below is a single TCR beta chain sequence and its context. Which antigen it targets is not known. Base qualities were left out, and no much larger clone turns up one base away. The record originates from a study of radiotherapy plus CTLA-4 blockade in lung cancer listed by TCRdb under 2018. With regard to the full study: Objective responses were observed in 18% of enrolled patients, and disease control was achieved in about 32%. On the study overall, not on this receptor specifically: Increased serum interferon-beta after radiation, together with early dynamic changes in blood T cell clones, were reported to be the strongest predictors of response. After treatment with radiotherapy and ipilimumab, TCR clones that originated in tumors expanded in peripheral blood.

Focal radiation therapy combined with CTLA-4 blockade (ipilimumab) was tested in patients with chemo-refractory metastatic non-small-cell lung cancer. Libraries were prepared through the immunoSEQ multiplex PCR assay. TCRdb limited this immuneACCESS table to in-frame rearrangements with V and J called. A share of clones is missing; checked studies link under half to unresolved V genes, and the rest is unexplained. This sample lists 110,000 or so clones; roughly 74% were detected once. The top ten hold 4% to 6% of the sample. Source: peripheral blood, taken from a patient treated with radiotherapy plus ipilimumab. This TCR was sampled from a human donor with non-small cell lung cancer who had a partial response to radiotherapy plus ipilimumab.

The nucleotide sequence is TGTGCCATCAGTATGACTAGCGGGAGCGCAGATACGCAGTATTTT. Its protein is CAISMTSGSADTQYF. The chain links TRBV10-3 with TRBJ2-3; 12 bases in the middle match TRBD2. The CDR3, from cysteine to phenylalanine, totals 15 residues. This entry keeps only the CDR3 DNA: 45 bases, framed from base 1. The junction shows trimming of 5 bases on V and 4 bases on J, and the gene matches do not reach 4 bases of it. CDR1 ENHRY and CDR2 SYGVKD are derived from the germline V gene.